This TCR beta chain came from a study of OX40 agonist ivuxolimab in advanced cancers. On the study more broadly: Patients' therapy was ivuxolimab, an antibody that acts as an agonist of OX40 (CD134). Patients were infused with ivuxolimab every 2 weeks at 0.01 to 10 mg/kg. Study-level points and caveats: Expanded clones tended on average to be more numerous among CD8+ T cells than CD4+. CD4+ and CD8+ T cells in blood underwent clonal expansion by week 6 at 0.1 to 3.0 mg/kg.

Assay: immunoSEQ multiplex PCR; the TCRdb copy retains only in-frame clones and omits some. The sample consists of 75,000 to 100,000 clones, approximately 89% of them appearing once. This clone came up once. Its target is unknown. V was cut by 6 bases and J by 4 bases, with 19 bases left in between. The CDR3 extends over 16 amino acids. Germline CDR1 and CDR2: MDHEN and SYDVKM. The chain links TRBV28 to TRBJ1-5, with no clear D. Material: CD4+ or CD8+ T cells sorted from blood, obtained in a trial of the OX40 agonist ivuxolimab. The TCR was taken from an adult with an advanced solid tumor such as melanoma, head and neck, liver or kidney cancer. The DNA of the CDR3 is TGTGCCAGCAGCATTGCCGGGCTACCCGGGAATCAGCCCCAGCATTTT. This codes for CASSIAGLPGNQPQHF.